Detailed here is one T cell receptor beta chain. Its antigen is unknown. TCRdb reanalysed the reads using MiXCR and keeps one entry per CDR3 protein. Seen here are about 740,000 distinct CDR3 sequences, 33% observed once, and the top ten hold roughly 18%. Germline V gives CDR1 ENHRY, CDR2 SYGVKD. This CDR3 has 14 residues. The junction had 4 bases not matched to a gene; V was cut back by 4 bases and J by 3 bases. This specimen comes from a study of T cell repertoires in cytomegalovirus infection. Looking at the study overall: Public TCR beta signatures provided an indication of both CMV infection and a matching HLA type. The study's findings and limits: The study identified carriers of CMV plus the relevant HLA from cumulative public TCR beta family frequency.

The material sequenced was cultured PBMCs, taken from culture after CMV antigen stimulation. The sequence was collected from a human donor in good health (CMV status not recorded). Some clones in this sample may be carry-over from other donors' samples. This rearrangement joins TRBV10-3 to TRBJ2-7; 9 nucleotides match TRBD1. The CDR3 DNA reads TGTGCCATCAGTGCCGGGACAGGGAACTACGAGCAGTACTTC. Translated: CAISAGTGNYEQYF.